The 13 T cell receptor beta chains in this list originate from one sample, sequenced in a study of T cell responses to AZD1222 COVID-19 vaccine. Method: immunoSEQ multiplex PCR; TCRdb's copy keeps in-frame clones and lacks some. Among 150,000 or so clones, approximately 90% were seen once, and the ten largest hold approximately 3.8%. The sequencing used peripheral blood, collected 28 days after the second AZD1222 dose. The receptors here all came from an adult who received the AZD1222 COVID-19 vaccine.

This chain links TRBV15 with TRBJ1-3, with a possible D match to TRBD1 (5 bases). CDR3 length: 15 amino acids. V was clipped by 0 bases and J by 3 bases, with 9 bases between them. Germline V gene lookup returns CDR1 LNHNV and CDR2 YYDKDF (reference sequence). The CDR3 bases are TGTGCCACCAGCAGAGACAGGGCTGGTGGAAACACCATATATTTT. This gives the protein CATSRDRAGGNTIYF.

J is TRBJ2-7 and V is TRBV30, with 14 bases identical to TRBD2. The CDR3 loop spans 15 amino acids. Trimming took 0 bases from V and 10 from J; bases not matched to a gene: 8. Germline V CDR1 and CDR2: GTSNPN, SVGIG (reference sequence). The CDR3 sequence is CAWSVGTSGSPSQYF. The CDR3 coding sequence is TGTGCCTGGAGTGTCGGGACTAGCGGGAGTCCCTCCCAGTACTTC.

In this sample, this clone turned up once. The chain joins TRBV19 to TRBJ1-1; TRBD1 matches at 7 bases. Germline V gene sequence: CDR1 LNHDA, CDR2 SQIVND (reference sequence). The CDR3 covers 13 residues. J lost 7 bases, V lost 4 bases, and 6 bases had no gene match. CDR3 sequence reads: CASSTHRGGEAFF. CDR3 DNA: TGTGCCAGTAGTACCCACAGGGGAGGTGAAGCTTTCTTT.

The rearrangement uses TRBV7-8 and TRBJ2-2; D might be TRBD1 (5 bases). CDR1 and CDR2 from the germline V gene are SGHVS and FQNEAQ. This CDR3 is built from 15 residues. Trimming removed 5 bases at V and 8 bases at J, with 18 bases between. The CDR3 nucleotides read TGTGCCAGCAGCATGGAATCCAGGGTAGTAGGGGAGCTGTTTTTT. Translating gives CASSMESRVVGELFF.

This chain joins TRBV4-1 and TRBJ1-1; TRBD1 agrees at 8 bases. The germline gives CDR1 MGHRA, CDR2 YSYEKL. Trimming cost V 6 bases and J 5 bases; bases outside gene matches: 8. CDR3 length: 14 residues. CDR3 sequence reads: CASSAQGAATEAFF. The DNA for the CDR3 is TGCGCCAGCAGTGCCCAGGGGGCGGCTACTGAAGCTTTCTTT.

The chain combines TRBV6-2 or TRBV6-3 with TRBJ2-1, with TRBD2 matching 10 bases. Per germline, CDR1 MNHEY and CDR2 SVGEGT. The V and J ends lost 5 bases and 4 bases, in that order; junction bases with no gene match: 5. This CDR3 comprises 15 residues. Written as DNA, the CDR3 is TGTGCCAGCAGTCGCCGGACTAGCGGATACAATGAGCAGTTCTTC. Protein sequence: CASSRRTSGYNEQFF.

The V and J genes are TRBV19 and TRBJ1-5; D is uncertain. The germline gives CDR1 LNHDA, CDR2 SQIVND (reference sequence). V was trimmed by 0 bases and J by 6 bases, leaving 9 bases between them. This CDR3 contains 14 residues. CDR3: CASSIEPWSQPQHF. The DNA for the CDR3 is TGTGCCAGTAGTATAGAGCCATGGAGTCAGCCCCAGCATTTT.

The chain's CDR3 is CASRPTHYTEAFF. The CDR3 DNA reads as TGTGCCAGTAGGCCGACACATTACACTGAAGCTTTCTTT. The genes are TRBV19 and TRBJ1-1; unclear D gene. The germline CDR1 and CDR2 sequences are LNHDA and SQIVND (reference sequence). V lost 6 bases and J 3 bases, leaving 11 bases between the germline ends. The CDR3 consists of 13 residues.

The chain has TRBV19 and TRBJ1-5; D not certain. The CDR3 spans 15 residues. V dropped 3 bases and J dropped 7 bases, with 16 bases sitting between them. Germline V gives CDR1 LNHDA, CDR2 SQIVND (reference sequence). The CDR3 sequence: CASSINEGRSQPQHF. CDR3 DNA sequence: TGTGCCAGTAGTATTAATGAAGGCAGAAGCCAGCCCCAGCATTTT.

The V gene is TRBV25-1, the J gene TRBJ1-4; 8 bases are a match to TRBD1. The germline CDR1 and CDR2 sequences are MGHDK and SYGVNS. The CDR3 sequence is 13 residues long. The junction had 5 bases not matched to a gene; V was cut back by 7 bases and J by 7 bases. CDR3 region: CASTTGESEKLFF. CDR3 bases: TGTGCCAGCACGACAGGGGAGTCTGAAAAACTGTTTTTT.

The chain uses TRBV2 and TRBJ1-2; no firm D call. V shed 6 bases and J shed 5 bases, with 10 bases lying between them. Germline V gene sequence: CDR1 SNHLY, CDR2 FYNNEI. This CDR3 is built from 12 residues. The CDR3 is CASRPGVYGYTF. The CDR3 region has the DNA TGTGCCAGCAGGCCTGGGGTATATGGCTACACCTTC.

This chain's CDR3 is CASSQGWSSYEQYF. In DNA form, the CDR3 reads TGTGCCAGTAGTCAGGGCTGGAGCTCCTACGAGCAGTACTTC. The V and J genes are TRBV19 and TRBJ2-7; maybe TRBD1 (5 bases). There are 14 residues in the CDR3. V was shortened by 5 bases and J by 0 bases, with 11 bases between the two germline ends. Germline CDR1 LNHDA, CDR2 SQIVND (reference sequence). The full variable domain, completed using reference TRBV19 and TRBJ2-7, is DGGITQSPKYLFRKEGQNVTLSCEQNLNHDAMYWYRQDPGQGLRLIYYSQIVNDFQKGDIAEGYSVSREKKESFPLTVTSAQKNPTAFYLCASSQGWSSYEQYFGPGTRLTVT.

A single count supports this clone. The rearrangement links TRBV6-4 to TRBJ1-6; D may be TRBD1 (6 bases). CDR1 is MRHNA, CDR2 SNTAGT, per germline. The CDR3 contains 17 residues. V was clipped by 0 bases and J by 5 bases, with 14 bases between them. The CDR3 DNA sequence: TGTGCCAGCAGTGACTCGAGACGGGACACCCATAATTCACCCCTCCACTTT. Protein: CASSDSRRDTHNSPLHF.